This paragraph reports one T cell receptor beta chain. Its antigen is as yet unknown. The entry originates in a study of cytomegalovirus exposure and HLA in healthy donors. Primers for the PCR totalled 60 Vbeta and 13 Jbeta. The repertoire was sequenced with immunoSEQ multiplex PCR; TCRdb's copy has only in-frame clones and lacks some. Of about 150,000 clones listed, approximately 80% were seen once; the top ten hold nearly 4%. Germline CDR1 and CDR2: SGHAT and FQNNGV. Trimming pared 1 base from V and 8 bases from J, leaving 12 bases between. The CDR3 consists of 15 residues. Study-level results: 16,951 TCR beta sequences were associated with HLA alleles at 0.05 false discovery rate in a later analysis.

Sequenced sample: PBMCs. The TCR sequence derives from a male donor in good health and CMV-seronegative. The J gene is TRBJ1-6, the V gene TRBV11-2; maybe TRBD1 (5 bases). The CDR3 sequence: CASSLAGLVDSPLHF. CDR3 nucleotides: TGTGCCAGCAGCTTAGCGGGACTCGTGGATTCACCCCTCCACTTT.